The clone carrying this TCR beta chain has ten or more counts. Its antigen is undetermined. Template material for amplifying TCR beta CDR3 regions consisted of RNA transcripts. First-round RT-PCR of the TCR CDR3 relied on the HTBI primer set. TCRdb re-derived calls from the multiplex PCR reads in MiXCR, one entry per CDR3 protein. The sample has approximately 530,000 distinct CDR3 sequences; about a sixth are singletons. Each 10 ml fresh peripheral blood draw supplied the PBMCs. This record belongs to a study of T cells in Graves' hyperthyroidism and ophthalmopathy. Study results and limitations: Blood shared most expanded thyroid clonotypes above 0.001.

The sequencing input was blood. The clonotype was recovered from a young woman with Graves' hyperthyroidism.

CDR3 nucleotides: TGCAGCGCAGAACAGGGTTTGGCTGAAGCTTTCTTT. It translates to CSAEQGLAEAFF. The chain has TRBV29-1 and TRBJ1-1; TRBD1 might be the D (6 bases). The CDR3 loop spans 12 amino acids. The ends were cut back, 7 bases at V and 6 bases at J, with 15 bases in the middle. Germline CDR1 and CDR2: SQVTM and ANQGSEA.